This entry lists 15 T cell receptor beta chains sequenced from one sample in a study of blood T cell repertoires in COVID-19 (dated by TCRdb to 2019 to 2021). To prepare the library, the immunoSEQ multiplex PCR assay was applied. What TCRdb holds here is the immuneACCESS table cut down to in-frame rearrangements. Part of the clones is not present; checked against another copy, under half of the missing clones reflect an unresolved V gene, and the others are unexplained. In all, the sample holds roughly 120,000 clones, and approximately 70% of those were seen once. More than 7.5% of the sample comes from the top ten. The material sequenced was peripheral blood. Source of these receptors: a woman aged 55-69 years with acute or convalescent COVID-19.

The gene calls are TRBV3-1 (or the pseudogene TRBV3-2) and TRBJ1-2; D unresolved. CDR3 length equals 13 residues. V lost 0 bases and J lost 8, with 10 bases in between. Germline CDR1 reads LGHDT; CDR2 reads YNNKEL (reference sequence). The chain's CDR3 is CASSQDSSGGYTF. CDR3 sequence (DNA): TGTGCCAGCAGCCAAGATAGTTCCGGGGGCTACACCTTC.

The chain has TRBV9 and TRBJ2-7; 8 positions match TRBD1. From germline, CDR1 is SGDLS and CDR2 YYNGEE. The CDR3 is 15 residues long. V lost 0 bases to trimming and J lost 4 bases; unmatched junction nucleotides: 6. CDR3 DNA: TGTGCCAGCAGCGTAGCGGTGGACAGGGTTTACGAGCAGTACTTC. Encoded protein: CASSVAVDRVYEQYF. The variable domain in full, with the rest retrieved from reference TRBV9 and TRBJ2-7, is DSGVTQTPKHLITATGQRVTLRCSPRSGDLSVYWYQQSLDQGLQFLIQYYNGEERAKGNILERFSAQQFPDLHSELNLSSLELGDSALYFCASSVAVDRVYEQYFGPGTRLTVT.

The chain couples TRBV7-2 to TRBJ1-2, with a tentative D call TRBD1 (5 bases). CDR3 size: 14 residues. The germline gives CDR1 SGHTA, CDR2 FQGNSA. The V gene lost 4 bases and the J gene lost 4 bases, with 13 bases spanning the gap. CDR3 loop: CASSSGQILYGYTF. In nucleotides, the CDR3 is TGTGCCAGCAGCTCTGGACAAATCCTCTATGGCTACACCTTC.

The chain links TRBV6-5 to TRBJ2-5; D gene uncertain. The CDR3 is 13 amino acids. Germline-derived CDR1 and CDR2 are MNHEY and SVGAGI. Trimming cost V 9 bases and J 4 bases, with 15 bases left between them. CDR3 in amino acids: CASGLGEGETQYF. The CDR3 DNA sequence: TGTGCCAGTGGATTGGGCGAAGGAGAGACCCAGTACTTC.

The chain carries TRBV7-2 and TRBJ2-7; 10 positions match TRBD1. CDR3 length: 15 amino acids. The V gene's germline CDR1 is SGHTA and CDR2 FQGNSA. With 2 bases clipped from V and 5 bases from J, the junction kept 6 bases outside the gene matches. This CDR3 reads CASSLRGDRGDEQYF. The CDR3 DNA follows: TGTGCCAGCAGCTTACGGGGGGACAGGGGAGACGAGCAGTACTTC.

The chain combines TRBV11-2 with TRBJ1-3, with D possibly TRBD1 on 5 matching bases. The ends were cut back, 5 bases at V and 0 bases at J, with 5 bases in the middle. This CDR3 has 13 amino acids. CDR1 is SGHAT, CDR2 FQNNGV, per germline. This chain's CDR3 is CASSGHSGNTIYF. The CDR3 nucleotides are TGTGCCAGCAGCGGACACTCTGGAAACACCATATATTTT.

This CDR3 reads CASSVGENTEAFF. The CDR3 bases are TGTGCCAGCTCCGTCGGAGAGAACACTGAAGCTTTCTTT. This chain uses TRBV18 with TRBJ1-1; D remains ambiguous. The CDR3 is 13 residues long. V lost 6 bases and J lost 1, with 9 bases in between. Germline assignment: CDR1 KGHSH and CDR2 LQKENI. Supplemented by reference TRBV18 and TRBJ1-1, the full variable domain reads NAGVMQNPRHLVRRRGQEARLRCSPMKGHSHVYWYRQLPEEGLKFMVYLQKENIIDESGMPKERFSAEFPKEGPSILRIQQVVRGDSAAYFCASSVGENTEAFFGQGTRLTVV.

This clone was detected a few times. CDR3 nucleotides: TGCAGCGTTATGACCGGGGGCTACGAGCAGTACTTC. Translating it yields CSVMTGGYEQYF. The genes are TRBV29-1 and TRBJ2-7; the D gene is possibly TRBD2 (6 bases). The V end lost 5 bases, the J end lost 3 bases, and 11 bases lay between the germline ends. There are 12 residues in the CDR3. CDR1 is SQVTM, CDR2 ANQGSEA, per germline.

This clone was seen a single time. The chain uses TRBV7-8 and TRBJ2-1; 11 bases align to TRBD2. V was pared by 5 bases and J by 8 bases, with 11 bases of the junction left unmatched. This CDR3 spans 16 amino acids. CDR1 and CDR2 from the germline V gene are SGHVS and FQNEAQ. Written as DNA, the CDR3 is TGTGCCAGCAGCAAGTATAGCGGGGGGGCCCACCATGAGCAGTTCTTC. Translating it yields CASSKYSGGAHHEQFF.

The CDR3 nucleotides are TGTGCCAGTAGTATTCAGTCAGGAATAGAAAAAAACATTCAGTACTTC. It encodes CASSIQSGIEKNIQYF. V and J are TRBV19 and TRBJ2-4; no reliable D call. Deletions cut 3 bases from V and 4 bases from J, with 16 bases between. The length of the CDR3 is 16 residues. Germline lookup yields CDR1 LNHDA and CDR2 SQIVND (reference sequence).

The CDR3 DNA sequence: TGTGCCAGCTCACCACCCCCCCCGGACAGAAGGAATGGCTACACCTTC. It yields the protein CASSPPPPDRRNGYTF. This chain uses TRBV18 with TRBJ1-2; possible D gene TRBD1, 6 bases. The CDR3 runs 16 residues. CDR1 and CDR2 (germline): KGHSH, LQKENI. Between the trimmed V and J ends, which lost 0 bases and 6 bases, there was a span of 17 bases.

The chain links TRBV3-1 (or the pseudogene TRBV3-2) to TRBJ2-3, with D possibly being TRBD2 (6 bases). Germline-derived CDR1 and CDR2 are LGHDT and YNNKEL (reference sequence). The V end was cut by 1 base, the J end by 2 bases, with 13 bases between. This CDR3 contains 16 residues. This CDR3 is CASSQVLGGNTDTQYF. The CDR3 DNA follows: TGTGCCAGCAGCCAAGTTCTAGGAGGGAACACAGATACGCAGTATTTT.

The chain is built from TRBV6-5 and TRBJ2-7; D might be TRBD2 (6 bases). V was pared by 6 bases and J by 3 bases, with 18 bases between. This CDR3 comprises 15 residues. CDR1 is MNHEY, CDR2 SVGAGI, per germline. CDR3 sequence reads: CASRAGGQGGYEQYF. As DNA, the CDR3 is TGTGCCAGCAGGGCCGGCGGGCAGGGAGGCTACGAGCAGTACTTC.

The genes are TRBV9 and TRBJ2-7; TRBD1 is a possible D gene (6 bases). Per the germline V gene, CDR1 is SGDLS and CDR2 is YYNGEE. V lost 0 bases to trimming and J lost 1 base, with 11 bases between them. The CDR3 has 15 residues. CDR3 nucleotides: TGTGCCAGCAGCGTAGGGTTAGGACAGTCCTACGAGCAGTACTTC. Protein: CASSVGLGQSYEQYF.

On this clone: The same CDR3 arises from other DNA sequences in this sample as well. This chain links TRBV30 with TRBJ2-5; 9 bases match TRBD1. The germline V gene has CDR1 GTSNPN and CDR2 SVGIG (reference sequence). V dropped 1 base and J dropped 5; count of bases not matched to a gene: 8. This CDR3 spans 15 amino acids. In DNA form, the CDR3 reads TGTGCCTGGAGTGGTTACAGGGGGCGCGGGGAGACCCAGTACTTC. Protein: CAWSGYRGRGETQYF. Full variable domain (outside the CDR3, taken from reference TRBV30 and TRBJ2-5): SQTIHQWPATLVQPVGSPLSLECTVEGTSNPNLYWYRQAAGRGLQLLFYSVGIGQISSEVPQNLSASRPQDRQFILSSKKLLLSDSGFYLCAWSGYRGRGETQYFGPGTRLLVL.